This TCR beta chain came from a study of T cell changes during pregnancy in multiple sclerosis. Produced via immunoSEQ multiplex PCR; TCRdb's table is partial and in-frame only. The sample consists of tens of thousands of clones, about 87% of them appearing once. The CDR3 contains 15 residues. Germline V gene sequence: CDR1 SEHNR, CDR2 FQNEAQ (reference sequence). Trimming stripped 5 bases from V and 0 bases from J, with 11 bases between. The sample in question was CD4+ T cells from peripheral blood mononuclear cells, obtained in the first trimester of pregnancy. V is TRBV7-9 and J is TRBJ1-5; D is perhaps TRBD1 (6 bases). This clonotype originated in a female donor with multiple sclerosis, enrolled in a pregnancy study. CDR3 protein: CASSPGTNSNQPQHF. As DNA, the CDR3 is TGTGCCAGCAGCCCAGGGACAAATAGCAATCAGCCCCAGCATTTT.